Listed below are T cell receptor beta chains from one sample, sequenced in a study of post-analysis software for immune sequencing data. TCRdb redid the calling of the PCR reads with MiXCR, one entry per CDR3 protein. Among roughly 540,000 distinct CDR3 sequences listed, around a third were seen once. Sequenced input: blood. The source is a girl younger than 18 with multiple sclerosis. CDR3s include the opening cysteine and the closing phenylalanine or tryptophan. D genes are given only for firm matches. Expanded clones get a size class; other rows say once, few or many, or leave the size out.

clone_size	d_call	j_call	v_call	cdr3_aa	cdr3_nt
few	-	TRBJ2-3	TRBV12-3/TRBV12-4	CASQLADTDTQYF	TGTGCCAGCCAATTAGCGGACACAGATACGCAGTATTTT
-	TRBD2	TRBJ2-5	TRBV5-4	CASSLAGRENYQETQYF	TGTGCCAGCAGCTTGGCCGGGCGGGAGAACTACCAAGAGACCCAGTACTTC
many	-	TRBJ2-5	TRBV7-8	CASSLVWGDQETQYF	TGTGCCAGCAGCTTAGTGTGGGGGGACCAAGAGACCCAGTACTTC
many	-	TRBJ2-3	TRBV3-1	CASTPGSGDTQYF	TGTGCCAGCACCCCCGGTTCGGGGGATACGCAGTATTTT
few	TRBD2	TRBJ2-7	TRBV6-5	CASIRTSGGEQYF	TGTGCCAGCATTAGGACTAGCGGGGGCGAGCAGTACTTC
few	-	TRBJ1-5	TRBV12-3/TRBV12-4	CASSRDRSYSNQPQHF	TGTGCCAGCAGTAGAGACAGGAGTTATAGCAATCAGCCCCAGCATTTT
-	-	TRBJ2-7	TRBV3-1	CASEGSPYEQYF	TGTGCCAGCGAGGGCAGTCCCTACGAGCAGTACTTC
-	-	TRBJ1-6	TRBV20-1	CSALPDPDNSPLHF	TGCAGTGCACTACCGGACCCGGATAATTCACCCCTCCACTTT
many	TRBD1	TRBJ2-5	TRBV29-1	CSVGRQGAETQYF	TGCAGCGTCGGAAGACAGGGTGCGGAGACCCAGTACTTC
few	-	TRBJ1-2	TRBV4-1	CASSQEGQGHGYTF	TGCGCCAGCAGCCAAGAAGGCCAGGGCCATGGCTACACCTTC
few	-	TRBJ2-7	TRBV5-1	CASSRDGIEQYF	TGCGCCAGCAGCCGGGACGGGATTGAGCAGTACTTC
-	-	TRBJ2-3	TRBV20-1	CSALRTQDTQYF	TGCAGTGCTCTAAGGACGCAGGATACGCAGTATTTT
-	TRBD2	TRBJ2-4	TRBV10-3	CAISAVAGGEAKNIQYF	TGTGCCATCAGCGCAGTCGCGGGGGGGGAAGCCAAAAACATTCAGTACTTC
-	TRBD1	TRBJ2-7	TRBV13	CASSLLGTGEYEQYF	TGTGCCAGCAGCTTACTTGGGACAGGGGAATACGAGCAGTACTTC
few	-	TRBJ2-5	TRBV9	CASSPERREETQYF	TGTGCCAGCAGCCCGGAGCGCAGGGAAGAGACCCAGTACTTC
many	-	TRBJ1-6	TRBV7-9	CASSLAGTTLHF	TGTGCCAGCAGCTTAGCCGGCACAACCCTCCACTTT
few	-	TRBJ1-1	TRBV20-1	CSATPRRGMNTEAFF	TGCAGTGCTACCCCTAGGCGGGGAATGAACACTGAAGCTTTCTTT
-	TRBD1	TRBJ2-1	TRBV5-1	CASSRTGGYNEQFF	TGCGCCAGCAGCAGGACAGGGGGGTACAATGAGCAGTTCTTC
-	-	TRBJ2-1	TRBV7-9	CASSLDGVGAAGNEQFF	TGTGCCAGCAGCTTAGACGGGGTTGGGGCTGCGGGCAATGAGCAGTTCTTC
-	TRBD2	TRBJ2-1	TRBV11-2	CASSLDWYKAGGINEQFF	TGTGCCAGCAGCTTAGATTGGTATAAAGCGGGGGGGATCAATGAGCAGTTCTTC
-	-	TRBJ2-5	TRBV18	CASSPLSSAGETQYF	TGTGCCAGCTCACCACTAAGCTCAGCCGGGGAAACCCAGTACTTC
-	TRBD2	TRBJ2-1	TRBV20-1	CSAGSGGAYNEQFF	TGCAGTGCTGGTAGCGGGGGGGCCTACAATGAGCAGTTCTTC
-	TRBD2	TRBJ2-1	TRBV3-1	CASSQDGLAGGNSYNEQFF	TGTGCCAGCAGCCAAGATGGACTAGCGGGGGGAAACTCCTACAATGAGCAGTTCTTC
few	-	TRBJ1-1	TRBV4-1	CASSQTSGDREAFF	TGCGCCAGCAGCCAAACCTCAGGGGACCGTGAAGCTTTCTTT
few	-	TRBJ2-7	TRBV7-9	CASSLAGVEQYF	TGTGCCAGCAGCTTAGCGGGGGTCGAGCAGTACTTC
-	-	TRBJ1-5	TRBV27	CASSWSNGDQPQHF	TGTGCCAGCAGTTGGAGTAATGGGGATCAGCCCCAGCATTTT
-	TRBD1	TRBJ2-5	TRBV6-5	CATRTGLWEQYF	TGTGCCACCAGGACAGGGCTGTGGGAGCAGTACTTC
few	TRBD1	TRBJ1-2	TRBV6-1	CASKSPTGGIKIGGYTF	TGTGCCAGCAAGAGCCCGACAGGGGGCATCAAAATCGGTGGCTACACCTTC
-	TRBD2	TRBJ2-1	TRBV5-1	CASSLRGGSYEQFF	TGCGCCAGCAGCCTACGGGGGGGCTCCTACGAGCAGTTCTTC
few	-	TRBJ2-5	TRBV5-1	CASSFLQGGETQYF	TGCGCCAGCAGCTTTCTTCAGGGCGGAGAGACCCAGTACTTC
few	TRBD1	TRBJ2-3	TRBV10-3	CAISRDRAGIDTQYF	TGTGCCATCAGCCGGGACAGGGCAGGAATCGATACGCAGTATTTT
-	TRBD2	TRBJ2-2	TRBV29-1	CSVEGTSGVPGELFF	TGCAGCGTTGAGGGGACTAGCGGGGTCCCCGGGGAGCTGTTTTTT
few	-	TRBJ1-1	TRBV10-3	CATHTVGGEAFF	TGTGCCACCCACACGGTGGGAGGTGAAGCTTTCTTT
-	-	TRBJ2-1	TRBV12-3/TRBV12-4	CASSSPGAPLWQFF	TGTGCCAGCAGTTCCCCCGGGGCCCCGCTTTGGCAGTTCTTC
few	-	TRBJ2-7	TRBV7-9	CASASGGPYEQYF	TGTGCCAGCGCTTCTGGGGGCCCCTACGAGCAGTACTTC
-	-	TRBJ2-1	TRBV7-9	CASSSPETLYNEQFF	TGTGCCAGCAGCTCCCCGGAGACCCTCTACAATGAGCAGTTCTTC
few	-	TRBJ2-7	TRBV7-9	CASNQGHPSYEQYF	TGTGCCAGCAACCAGGGACACCCCTCCTACGAGCAGTACTTC
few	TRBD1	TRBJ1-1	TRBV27	CASSPYLRDSQNTEAFF	TGTGCCAGCAGTCCCTACCTCCGGGACAGCCAGAACACTGAAGCTTTCTTT
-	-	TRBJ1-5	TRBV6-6	CASSYEGVQPQHF	TGTGCCAGCAGTTACGAGGGGGTTCAGCCCCAGCATTTT
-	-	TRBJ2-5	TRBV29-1	CSAAGRAVKTQYF	TGCAGCGCGGCGGGTAGGGCTGTAAAGACCCAGTACTTC
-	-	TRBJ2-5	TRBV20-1	CSARDRSSPVGETQYF	TGCAGTGCTAGAGATCGGTCCTCCCCGGTGGGAGAGACCCAGTACTTC
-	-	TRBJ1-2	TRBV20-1	CSAAQSYGYTF	TGCAGTGCAGCCCAGAGCTATGGCTACACCTTC